This T cell receptor (beta chain) was captured in a study of T cell changes during pregnancy in multiple sclerosis. Assay used: immunoSEQ multiplex PCR; TCRdb lists only in-frame clones, some missing. The data contain some 66,000 clones, 90% to 95% of them singletons. The specimen comprised CD8+ T cells from peripheral blood mononuclear cells, sampled before pregnancy. This receptor was taken from a female donor with multiple sclerosis, enrolled in a pregnancy study.

CDR3 in amino acids: CASSLGQGVTEAFF. CDR3 in DNA: TGTGCCAGTAGTTTAGGACAGGGGGTGACTGAAGCTTTCTTT. V and J are TRBV19 and TRBJ1-1; TRBD1 agrees at 10 bases. J was trimmed by 5 bases and V by 5 bases; bases with no gene match: 5. The CDR3 is 14 amino acids. Per germline, CDR1 LNHDA and CDR2 SQIVND (reference sequence).